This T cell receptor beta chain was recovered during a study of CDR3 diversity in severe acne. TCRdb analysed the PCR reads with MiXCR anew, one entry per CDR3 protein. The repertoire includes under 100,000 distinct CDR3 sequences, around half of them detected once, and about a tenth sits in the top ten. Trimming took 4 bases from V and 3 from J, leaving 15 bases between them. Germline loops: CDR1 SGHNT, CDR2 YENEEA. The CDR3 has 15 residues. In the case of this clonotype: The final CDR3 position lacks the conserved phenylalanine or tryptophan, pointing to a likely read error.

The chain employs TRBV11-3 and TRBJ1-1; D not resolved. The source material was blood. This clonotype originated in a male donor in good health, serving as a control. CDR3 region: CASSSDGGVYTEAFL. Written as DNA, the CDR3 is TGTGCCAGCAGCTCGGACGGTGGGGTATACACTGAAGCTTTCCTT.